Described below is a single T cell receptor beta chain sequence and its context. This clone was picked up one time. Its target antigen remains unknown. It has no much larger one-base neighbor in the sample; base qualities were not kept. V loses 7 bases, J loses 1 base, and the germline ends lie 9 bases apart. The CDR3 spans 13 residues, from the cysteine through the phenylalanine. CDR3 DNA only is kept here, 39 bases in frame from base 1. According to the germline V gene, CDR1 reads KGHDR and CDR2 reads SFDVKD. The data were obtained in a study of blood T cell repertoires in COVID-19 (dated by TCRdb to 2018 to 2020). For context, the study as a whole: Samples from collaborators originated in the United States, Italy and Spain and spanned both the acute and convalescent phases of COVID-19. Samples were obtained from the ongoing ImmuneRACE study (first 160 participants) and from 1,000 to 1,500 subjects provided by 6 global collaborators. The prospective study material was composed of cDNA or gDNA derived from T cells, B-cell-depleted T cells, or PBMCs. The repertoires were made available in a free public database intended to serve as a resource for research on the immune response to SARS-CoV-2. Nearly every sample came with metadata listing a de-identified subject ID, COVID-19 status, age in years and sex. The dataset comprised deeply sampled blood TCRbeta repertoires from subjects exposed to, actively infected with, or recovered from COVID-19. Where available, HLA class I and class II types were obtained from metadata supplied by the sample provider rather than from assay-based typing. General conclusions and limits of the study: The quantity of clinical and demographic metadata differed by source and by participant and was supplied without curation.

One collaborating source in Seattle enrolled patients while the patients were actively infected and followed the patients over time throughout the course of disease. The collaborating institutions used their own protocols to collect whole blood in K2EDTA tubes. For TCRbeta analysis, collaborators shipped samples in one of three forms: frozen whole blood, isolated PBMCs, or DNA extracted from either of those sample types. The immunoSEQ Assay, a bias-controlled multiplex PCR, was used to amplify TCRbeta CDR3 regions from genomic DNA. Concerning the study's data processing: Within the assay, amplification of reference gene primers was used to estimate how many nucleated cells each sample contained. To quantify the absolute abundance of each unique TCRbeta CDR3 rearrangement, sequence reads were collapsed and filtered. For each sample, productive Simpson clonality was calculated as the square root of Simpson's diversity index over productive rearrangements. TCRdb limited this immuneACCESS table to in-frame rearrangements with V and J called. A share of clones is missing; checked studies link under half to unresolved V genes, and the rest is unexplained. Clone size and V and J calls were adopted from that table, with D and trimming inferred from the DNA. This sample lists about 160,000 clones; about 90% were detected once. In total, the top ten clones hold about 4.8% of the sample.

Rearrangement joined TRBV24-1 to TRBJ1-1; there is no confident call for the D gene. Sequencing input: peripheral blood. This TCR was recovered from a man in his thirties or forties with COVID-19, enrolled during active disease. The CDR3 here reads CATRFGANTEAFF. The DNA is as follows: TGTGCCACCAGATTCGGAGCGAACACTGAAGCTTTCTTT.